This paragraph covers one T cell receptor beta chain sequence. Its antigen is not known. The sample comes from a study of OX40 agonist ivuxolimab in advanced cancers. On the study more broadly: Patients were given ivuxolimab, an antibody that agonizes OX40 (CD134).

Assay used: immunoSEQ multiplex PCR; TCRdb lists only in-frame clones, some missing. The profile covers more than 75,000 clones, with roughly 86% appearing a single time and around 0.94% taken by the ten largest. The V and J ends lost 0 bases and 4 bases, in that order; junction bases with no gene match: 8. The CDR3 covers 16 residues. Germline CDR1 reads SGHRS; CDR2 reads YFSETQ. The timepoints at which blood was sampled were baseline, cycle 4 day 1, and cycle 7 day 1. General study results and limits: Certain nonresponding patients likewise had low normalized T-cell clonal expansion. Low clonal expansion, among the lowest seen, marked partial responders at 0.1-3.0 mg/kg.

The V call is TRBV5-1, the J call TRBJ2-5, with TRBD2 identical over 8 bases. The sequence derives from an adult with an advanced solid tumor such as melanoma, head and neck, liver or kidney cancer. Sequencing was performed on CD4+ or CD8+ T cells sorted from blood, taken in a trial of the OX40 agonist ivuxolimab. The CDR3 coding sequence is TGCGCCAGCAGCTTGGGGAGCGGGGGTCTGGGAGAGACCCAGTACTTC. Translating it yields CASSLGSGGLGETQYF.